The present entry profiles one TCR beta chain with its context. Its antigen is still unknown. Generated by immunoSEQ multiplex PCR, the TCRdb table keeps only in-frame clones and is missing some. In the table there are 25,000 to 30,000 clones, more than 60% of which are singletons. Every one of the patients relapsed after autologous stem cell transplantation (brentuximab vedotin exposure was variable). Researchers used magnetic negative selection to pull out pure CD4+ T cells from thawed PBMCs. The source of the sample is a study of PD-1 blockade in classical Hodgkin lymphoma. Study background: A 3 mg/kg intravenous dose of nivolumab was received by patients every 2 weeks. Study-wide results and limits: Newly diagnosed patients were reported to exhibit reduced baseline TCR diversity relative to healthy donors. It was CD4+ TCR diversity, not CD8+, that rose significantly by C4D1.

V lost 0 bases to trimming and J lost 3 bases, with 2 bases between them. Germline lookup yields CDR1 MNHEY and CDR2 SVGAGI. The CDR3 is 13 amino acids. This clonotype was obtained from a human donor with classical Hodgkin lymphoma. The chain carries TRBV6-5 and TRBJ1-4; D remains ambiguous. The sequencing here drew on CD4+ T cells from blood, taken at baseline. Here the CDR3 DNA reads TGTGCCAGCAGTTACTCGGCTAATGAAAAACTGTTTTTT. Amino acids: CASSYSANEKLFF.